This T cell receptor beta chain was retrieved from a study of cytomegalovirus exposure and HLA in healthy donors. The PCR contained 60 Vbeta and 13 Jbeta primers. This table comes from immunoSEQ multiplex PCR, and its TCRdb copy is limited to in-frame clones, with some not included. In the table there are 50,000 to 55,000 clones, roughly 72% of which are singletons. Germline CDR1 is MNHEY and CDR2 is SVGAGI. Trimming removed 6 bases from V and 8 bases from J; junction bases left unmatched: 9. The CDR3 has 13 amino acids. J is TRBJ1-2 and V is TRBV6-5, with 7 bases matching TRBD1. The TCR was taken from a woman aged 45-60 years in good health and CMV-seropositive. Sequenced material: PBMCs. CDR3 sequence: CASSPEMDRGYTF. CDR3 DNA: TGTGCCAGCAGCCCCGAGATGGACAGGGGCTACACCTTC.